Listed below are T cell receptor beta chains from one sample, sequenced in a study of blood T cell repertoires in COVID-19. The assay was immunoSEQ multiplex PCR, and TCRdb's table has in-frame clones only and misses some. This sample has 68,000 or so clones, with 65% to 85% found just once. The source material was peripheral blood. All receptors come from a woman aged 50 to 60 with acute or convalescent COVID-19. The CDR3 runs from the conserved cysteine through the conserved F or W. D genes are given only for firm matches. Clone sizes are given selectively: once, few, many, or a class where the clone is expanded.

J	D	size	V	CDR3	DNA
TRBJ2-7	NA	NA	TRBV6-1	CASSERDIPLYEQYF	TGTGCCAGCAGTGAAAGGGACATCCCACTCTACGAGCAGTACTTC
TRBJ1-2	TRBD1	NA	TRBV20-1	CSRGTGEGYTF	TGCAGTAGAGGGACAGGGGAAGGCTACACCTTC
TRBJ2-3	TRBD2	NA	TRBV7-2	CASSPTSGTSTDTQYF	TGTGCCAGCAGCCCAACTAGCGGAACTAGCACAGATACGCAGTATTTT
TRBJ1-1	NA	once	TRBV30	CAWSRLREAFF	TGTGCCTGGAGTAGGCTGAGGGAAGCTTTCTTT
TRBJ1-5	NA	NA	TRBV28	CASGSGNQPQHF	TGTGCCAGCGGGTCGGGAAATCAGCCCCAGCATTTT
TRBJ2-3	TRBD2	NA	TRBV7-3	CASSGRSGGTDTQYF	TGTGCCAGCAGCGGTCGTAGCGGGGGCACAGATACGCAGTATTTT
TRBJ2-7	TRBD2	NA	TRBV5-1	CASSYGTSGYYEQYF	TGCGCCAGCAGCTATGGGACTAGCGGGTACTACGAGCAGTACTTC
TRBJ1-1	TRBD1	NA	TRBV2	CASTRAGGEAFF	TGTGCCAGCACGCGGGCAGGGGGTGAAGCTTTCTTT
TRBJ2-3	NA	once	TRBV6-5	CASSFGPLRGDTQYF	TGTGCCAGCAGTTTCGGCCCCCTCCGGGGGGATACGCAGTATTTT
TRBJ1-1	TRBD1	NA	TRBV29-1	CSVGTGTEAFF	TGCAGCGTTGGGACAGGCACTGAAGCTTTCTTT
TRBJ2-3	TRBD2	NA	TRBV2	CASSDTAATSGFRTDTQYF	TGTGCCAGCAGTGATACCGCCGCTACTAGCGGTTTTCGCACAGATACGCAGTATTTT
TRBJ2-5	TRBD2	NA	TRBV28	CASTIGTSGMETQYF	TGTGCCAGCACCATCGGGACTAGCGGGATGGAGACCCAGTACTTC
TRBJ1-3	NA	once	TRBV5-1	CASSVAGTTKAGNTIYF	TGCGCCAGCAGCGTGGCCGGGACTACGAAGGCTGGAAACACCATATATTTT
TRBJ1-1	TRBD1	once	TRBV5-6	CASSSSRDRGVPEAFF	TGTGCCAGCAGCTCAAGCCGGGACAGGGGCGTCCCTGAAGCTTTCTTT
TRBJ1-2	TRBD1	NA	TRBV7-2	CASSPRDSYYGYTF	TGTGCCAGCAGCCCTCGGGACAGCTACTATGGCTACACCTTC
TRBJ1-6	NA	NA	TRBV28	CASSFMNSPLHF	TGTGCCAGCAGTTTTATGAATTCACCCCTCCACTTT
TRBJ1-3	NA	NA	TRBV5-1	CASTRGGGDGNTIYF	TGCGCCAGCACCCGGGGCGGGGGTGATGGAAACACCATATATTTT
TRBJ2-7	TRBD2	NA	TRBV7-2	CASRLGLAGGEQYF	TGTGCCAGCAGATTAGGTCTAGCGGGAGGCGAGCAGTACTTC
TRBJ2-7	NA	NA	TRBV5-1	CASSFSGAGTYEQYF	TGCGCCAGCAGCTTCTCTGGGGCGGGAACCTACGAGCAGTACTTC
TRBJ1-5	TRBD1	NA	TRBV5-6	CASSSKDRWEQPQHF	TGTGCCAGCAGTTCCAAGGACAGGTGGGAGCAGCCCCAGCATTTT
TRBJ1-5	NA	NA	TRBV6-2/TRBV6-3	CASSYSRGGNQPQHF	TGTGCCAGCAGTTACTCGAGGGGGGGAAATCAGCCCCAGCATTTT
TRBJ2-7	TRBD2	NA	TRBV28	CASSSPSGHYEQYF	TGTGCCAGCAGTTCCCCTAGCGGCCACTACGAGCAGTACTTC
TRBJ1-4	TRBD1	NA	TRBV29-1	CSVGTGLATNEKLFF	TGCAGCGTCGGGACAGGTCTGGCAACTAATGAAAAACTGTTTTTT
TRBJ2-7	TRBD2	NA	TRBV15	CATSRDGTSGRAGQYF	TGTGCCACCAGCAGAGACGGGACTAGCGGGAGGGCCGGGCAGTACTTC
TRBJ1-3	TRBD1	NA	TRBV7-2	CASSLKGAQVLGNTIYF	TGTGCCAGCAGCTTAAAGGGGGCGCAGGTTCTTGGAAACACCATATATTTT
TRBJ2-2	TRBD1	NA	TRBV24-1	CATSDTGVAGELFF	TGTGCCACCAGTGATACAGGGGTAGCCGGGGAGCTGTTTTTT
TRBJ1-4	TRBD1	NA	TRBV19	CASSIPRQQGRNEKLFF	TGTGCCAGTAGTATCCCCCGCCAACAGGGGAGGAATGAAAAACTGTTTTTT
TRBJ1-4	TRBD1	NA	TRBV27	CASGPGPGQVGEKLFF	TGTGCCAGCGGCCCTGGCCCGGGACAGGTGGGAGAAAAACTGTTTTTT
TRBJ2-3	TRBD2	NA	TRBV2	CASRQGLAGDTQYF	TGTGCCAGCAGGCAGGGACTAGCGGGAGATACGCAGTATTTT
TRBJ2-1	TRBD2	NA	TRBV7-3	CASSLMSGSNEQFF	TGTGCCAGCAGCTTAATGAGCGGGAGCAATGAGCAGTTCTTC
TRBJ1-4	TRBD1	NA	TRBV19	CASSNQAGTAYEKLFF	TGTGCCAGTAGTAATCAGGCGGGGACAGCATATGAAAAACTGTTTTTT
TRBJ1-2	TRBD1	NA	TRBV11-2	CASSLGRGQGDNYGYTF	TGTGCCAGCAGCTTAGGGCGGGGACAGGGGGATAACTATGGCTACACCTTC
TRBJ2-1	NA	NA	TRBV7-9	CASSLGGDRYNEQFF	TGTGCCAGCAGCTTAGGCGGGGACCGCTACAATGAGCAGTTCTTC
TRBJ2-1	NA	NA	TRBV27	CASSLKLAVDEQFF	TGTGCCAGCAGTTTAAAATTGGCGGTCGATGAGCAGTTCTTC
TRBJ2-1	NA	NA	TRBV7-9	CASSRRGGVYNEQFF	TGTGCCAGCAGCCGACGGGGCGGGGTATACAATGAGCAGTTCTTC
TRBJ1-2	TRBD1	few	TRBV4-1	CASSPGTGNYGYTF	TGCGCCAGCAGCCCCGGGACAGGGAACTATGGCTACACCTTC
TRBJ2-7	TRBD1	NA	TRBV9	CASSAQAGQGANYEQYF	TGTGCCAGCAGCGCACAAGCCGGACAGGGGGCCAACTACGAGCAGTACTTC
TRBJ2-7	NA	NA	TRBV18	CASSPQGGYEQYF	TGTGCCAGCTCACCGCAAGGGGGTTACGAGCAGTACTTC